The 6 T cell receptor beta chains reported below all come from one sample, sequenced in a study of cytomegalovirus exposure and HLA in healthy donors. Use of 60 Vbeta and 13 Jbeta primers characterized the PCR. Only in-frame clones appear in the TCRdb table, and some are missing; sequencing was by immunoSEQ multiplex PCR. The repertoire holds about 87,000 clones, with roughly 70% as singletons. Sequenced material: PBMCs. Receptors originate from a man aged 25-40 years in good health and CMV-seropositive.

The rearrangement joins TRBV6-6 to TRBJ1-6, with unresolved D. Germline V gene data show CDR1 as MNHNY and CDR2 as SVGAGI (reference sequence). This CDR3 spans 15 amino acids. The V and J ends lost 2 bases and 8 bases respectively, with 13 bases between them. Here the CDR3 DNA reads TGTGCCAGCAGTTACGGACTGGTAGGCGATTCACCCCTCCACTTT. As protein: CASSYGLVGDSPLHF.

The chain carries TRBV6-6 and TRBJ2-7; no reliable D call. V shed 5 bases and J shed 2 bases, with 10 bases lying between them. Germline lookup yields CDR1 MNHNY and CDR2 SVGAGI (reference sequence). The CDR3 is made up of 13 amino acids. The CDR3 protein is CASSGRRAYEQYF. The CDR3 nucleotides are TGTGCCAGCAGTGGCCGTCGGGCCTACGAGCAGTACTTC.

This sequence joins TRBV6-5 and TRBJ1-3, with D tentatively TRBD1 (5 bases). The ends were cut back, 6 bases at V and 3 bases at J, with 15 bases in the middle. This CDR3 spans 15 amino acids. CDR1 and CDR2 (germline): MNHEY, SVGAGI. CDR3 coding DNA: TGTGCCAGCAGGACCTTGGAGGGGCTTGGAAACACCATATATTTT. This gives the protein CASRTLEGLGNTIYF.

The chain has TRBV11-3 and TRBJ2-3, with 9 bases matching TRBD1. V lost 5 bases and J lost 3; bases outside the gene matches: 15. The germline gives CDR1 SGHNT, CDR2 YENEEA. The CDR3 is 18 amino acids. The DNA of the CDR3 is TGTGCCAGCAGCCGAGGGCCACAGGGGGCGTTGGGGACAGATACGCAGTATTTT. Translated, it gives CASSRGPQGALGTDTQYF.

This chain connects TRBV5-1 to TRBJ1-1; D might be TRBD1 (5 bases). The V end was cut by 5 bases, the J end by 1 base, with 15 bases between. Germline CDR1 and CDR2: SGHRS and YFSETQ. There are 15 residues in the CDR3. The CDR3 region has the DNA TGCGCCAGCAGTAACAGCCAGGGCGGGAACACTGAAGCTTTCTTT. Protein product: CASSNSQGGNTEAFF.

The CDR3 sequence is CASSTQGSGSYQYF. DNA of the CDR3: TGTGCCAGCAGCACCCAGGGTAGCGGGAGTTATCAGTACTTC. The chain employs TRBV5-4 and TRBJ2-7; TRBD2 matches at 9 bases. This CDR3 is built from 14 residues. The germline gives CDR1 SGHNT, CDR2 YYREEE (reference sequence). Losses at the gene ends were 4 bases for V and 10 bases for J; bases not matched to a gene: 12.